Each of the 18 T cell receptor beta chains below was sequenced from the same sample in a study of control samples from healthy donors and cancer patients. The data were produced by immunoSEQ multiplex PCR, yet TCRdb's version contains in-frame clones alone and is incomplete. The table has about 80,000 clones, 84% seen once. Sequenced input: PBMCs. These TCRs come from a man between 60 and 75 years old with head and neck cancer.

The genes are TRBV5-6 and TRBJ2-7, with 12 bases lining up with TRBD2. V dropped 4 bases and J dropped 6; count of bases not matched to a gene: 8. Germline CDR1 reads SGHDT; CDR2 reads YYEEEE. This CDR3 comprises 15 residues. The DNA for the CDR3 is TGTGCCAGCAGCCATGGACTAGCGGGAACGCTCGAGCAGTACTTC. Protein product: CASSHGLAGTLEQYF.

CDR3 sequence: CASSVRIAGDQETQYF. The CDR3 bases are TGTGCCAGCAGCGTACGTATAGCGGGTGACCAAGAGACCCAGTACTTC. The chain employs TRBV5-4 and TRBJ2-5; 7 bases map to TRBD2. The CDR3 contains 16 residues. In germline, CDR1 is SGHNT, CDR2 YYREEE (reference sequence). V lost 4 bases, J lost 0 bases, and 9 bases stayed unmatched.

The rearrangement uses TRBV27 and TRBJ2-3; TRBD2 agrees at 7 bases. V lost 3 bases, J lost 2 bases, and 8 bases stayed unmatched. CDR3 length: 16 amino acids. The germline CDR1 and CDR2 sequences are MNHEY and SMNVEV (reference sequence). Here the CDR3 reads CASSLLGGSYTDTQYF. The DNA of the CDR3 is TGTGCCAGCAGTTTGTTAGGCGGGAGCTACACAGATACGCAGTATTTT.

The rearrangement uses TRBV10-3 and TRBJ1-4, with no clear D. This CDR3 is built from 13 residues. Trimming removed 6 bases from V and 5 bases from J, with 10 bases in between. The germline CDR1 and CDR2 sequences are ENHRY and SYGVKD. The CDR3 DNA is TGTGCCATCAGCGACCGACAAAATGAAAAACTGTTTTTT. Translating it yields CAISDRQNEKLFF.

This sequence joins TRBV28 and TRBJ2-7, with a weak D call TRBD1 (6 bases). The CDR3 covers 16 residues. Germline V CDR1 and CDR2: MDHEN, SYDVKM. Trimming shortened V by 2 bases and J by 0 bases, and 14 bases separated the two germline ends. The DNA of the CDR3 is TGTGCCAGCAGTTTAGGTGGCTGGACAGTCTCCTACGAGCAGTACTTC. Its translation is CASSLGGWTVSYEQYF.

This chain joins TRBV23-1 and TRBJ1-6; no clear D. TRBV23-1 is classed as an ORF, of uncertain function. This CDR3 comprises 12 residues. Trimming stripped 7 bases from V and 10 bases from J, with 11 bases between. In DNA form, the CDR3 reads TGCGCCAGCAATAGGGCCTCGTCACCCCTCCACTTT. As protein: CASNRASSPLHF.

The V and J genes are TRBV19 and TRBJ2-1; D may correspond to TRBD1 or TRBD2 (5 bases each). V lost 6 bases to trimming and J lost 7 bases, with 16 bases between them. This CDR3 region has 14 residues. CDR1 and CDR2 from the germline V gene are LNHDA and SQIVND (reference sequence). The CDR3 region is CASSPPGRWNEQFF. CDR3 in DNA: TGTGCCAGTAGCCCCCCGGGGCGGTGGAATGAGCAGTTCTTC.

This chain uses TRBV5-4 with TRBJ2-7, with D perhaps being TRBD1 or TRBD2 (5 bases each). In germline, CDR1 is SGHNT, CDR2 YYREEE (reference sequence). Trimming pared 3 bases from V and 1 base from J, leaving 8 bases between. This CDR3 is 13 amino acids long. The CDR3 here is CASSWDVSYEQYF. As DNA, the CDR3 is TGTGCCAGCAGCTGGGACGTTTCCTACGAGCAGTACTTC. Combining the CDR3 with reference TRBV5-4 and TRBJ2-7 gives the whole variable domain ETGVTQSPTHLIKTRGQQVTLRCSSQSGHNTVSWYQQALGQGPQFIFQYYREEENGRGNFPPRFSGLQFPNYSSELNVNALELDDSALYLCASSWDVSYEQYFGPGTRLTVT.

CDR3 in DNA: TGCGCCAGCAGCTACGGAGATTCCTACGAGCAGTACTTC. Protein: CASSYGDSYEQYF. The chain carries TRBV5-1 and TRBJ2-7; D call uncertain. The CDR3 totals 13 residues. Between the trimmed V and J ends, which lost 3 bases and 1 base, there was a span of 8 bases. Germline CDR1 reads SGHRS; CDR2 reads YFSETQ.

The sample holds one count of this clone. The genes are TRBV27 and TRBJ2-3, with D unclear. Germline V gene data show CDR1 as MNHEY and CDR2 as SMNVEV (reference sequence). Trimming took 5 bases from V and 2 from J, leaving 5 bases between them. The CDR3 is 12 amino acids. The CDR3 sequence: CASSTITDTQYF. The CDR3 DNA follows: TGTGCCAGCAGTACAATCACAGATACGCAGTATTTT.

In its sample, this clone was seen a few times. The rearrangement joins TRBV7-2 to TRBJ2-5; D is uncertain. From germline, CDR1 is SGHTA and CDR2 FQGNSA. The CDR3 length is 15 residues. V was shortened by 7 bases and J by 0 bases, with 15 bases between the two germline ends. CDR3: CASTPRWRYQETQYF. The CDR3 nucleotides are TGTGCCAGCACCCCAAGGTGGCGGTACCAAGAGACCCAGTACTTC.

This rearrangement joins TRBV18 to TRBJ1-4; D is unresolved. The germline V gene encodes CDR1 KGHSH and CDR2 LQKENI. This CDR3 has 16 residues. Trimming took off 6 bases at V and 0 bases at J, with 14 bases between the two ends. Here the CDR3 reads CASSLTGSATNEKLFF. The CDR3 nucleotides are TGTGCCAGCTCTCTTACCGGGTCGGCAACTAATGAAAAACTGTTTTTT.

This chain joins TRBV2 and TRBJ1-1; unclear D gene. Trimming stripped 6 bases from V and 1 base from J, with 9 bases between. This CDR3 is built from 13 residues. CDR1 is SNHLY and CDR2 is FYNNEI in the germline V gene. In nucleotides, the CDR3 is TGTGCCAGCAGGGTGGAGGGGAACACTGAAGCTTTCTTT. Translated: CASRVEGNTEAFF.

This chain links TRBV9 with TRBJ2-3; D gene unclear. The CDR3 extends over 12 amino acids. CDR1 is SGDLS, CDR2 YYNGEE, per germline. Trimming shortened V by 0 bases and J by 5 bases, and 4 bases separated the two germline ends. CDR3 in amino acids: CASSVAGDTQYF. CDR3 in DNA: TGTGCCAGCAGCGTAGCTGGAGATACGCAGTATTTT.

The chain employs TRBV6-5 and TRBJ2-2; a possible D gene is TRBD1 (5 bases). Germline lookup yields CDR1 MNHEY and CDR2 SVGAGI. The CDR3 contains 13 residues. V was clipped by 11 bases and J by 1 base, with 11 bases between them. The CDR3 region is CACRTRNTGELFF. CDR3 DNA sequence: TGTGCCTGTAGGACACGGAACACCGGGGAGCTGTTTTTT.

The rearrangement joins TRBV5-1 to TRBJ2-5, with 9 bases that match TRBD1. The germline V gene has CDR1 SGHRS and CDR2 YFSETQ. CDR3 size: 15 residues. V was pared by 4 bases and J by 1 base, with 5 bases of the junction left unmatched. Here the CDR3 DNA reads TGCGCCAGCAGCCCAGGGACAGGGTTCCAAGAGACCCAGTACTTC. Protein product: CASSPGTGFQETQYF.

The chain links TRBV27 to TRBJ1-3, with TRBD1 as a possible D gene (5 bases). Germline V gene data show CDR1 as MNHEY and CDR2 as SMNVEV (reference sequence). The V and J ends lost 5 bases and 6 bases respectively, with 14 bases between them. The length of the CDR3 is 14 residues. The CDR3 protein is CASSLRGPANTIYF. The DNA for the CDR3 is TGTGCCAGCAGTCTCCGGGGCCCTGCAAACACCATATATTTT.

The rearrangement links TRBV2 to TRBJ2-3, with 10 nucleotides matching TRBD2. With 9 bases clipped from V and 2 bases from J, the junction kept 5 bases outside the gene matches. CDR3 size: 14 residues. CDR1 and CDR2 from the germline V gene are SNHLY and FYNNEI. CDR3 sequence (DNA): TGTGCCAGTCTCGGACTAGCGGCCACAGATACGCAGTATTTT. This gives the protein CASLGLAATDTQYF.